The rows below give T cell receptor beta chains drawn from one sample of a study of OX40 agonist ivuxolimab in advanced cancers. TCRdb's table, derived via immunoSEQ multiplex PCR, lists solely in-frame clones and lacks some. The sample lists roughly 54,000 clones, 84% occurring once. The material sequenced was CD4+ or CD8+ T cells sorted from blood, taken in a trial of the OX40 agonist ivuxolimab. These receptors were obtained from an adult with an advanced solid tumor such as melanoma, head and neck, liver or kidney cancer. Both conserved end residues are part of each CDR3. D genes are given only for firm matches. Where a row states a size, it is once, few, many or the class of an expanded clone; other rows omit it.

J gene,V gene,D gene,CDR3 length,clone size,CDR3 DNA,CDR3 protein
TRBJ2-7,TRBV7-2,.,15,.,TGTGCCAGCAGCTTACCTGCGGGGAGCTCCTACGAGCAGTACTTC,CASSLPAGSSYEQYF
TRBJ2-7,TRBV18,TRBD2,14,.,TGTGCCAGCTCACCTAGCGGGAGGGTCCACGAGCAGTACTTC,CASSPSGRVHEQYF
TRBJ2-2,TRBV5-4,TRBD2,16,few,TGTGCCAGCAGCTTGGCGCGGCGGGGAGGGACCGGGGAGCTGTTTTTT,CASSLARRGGTGELFF
TRBJ2-7,TRBV27,.,15,once,TGTGCCAGCAGTTTAAAGGGGACCAGCTCCTACGAGCAGTACTTC,CASSLKGTSSYEQYF
TRBJ2-7,TRBV19,.,13,once,TGTGCCAGTAGCCCTACGCCAACCTACGAGCAGTACTTC,CASSPTPTYEQYF
TRBJ1-1,TRBV5-1,TRBD1,16,.,TGCGCCAGCAGCTTTTTACAGGGGTATTCAAACACTGAAGCTTTCTTT,CASSFLQGYSNTEAFF
TRBJ2-7,TRBV15,TRBD1,15,.,TGTGCCACCAGCGCAGGAGGGGGACAGGGTGGCGAGCAGTACTTC,CATSAGGGQGGEQYF
TRBJ2-1,TRBV9,TRBD2,15,.,TGTGCCAGCAGCGTAGGGATAGCGGGAATGAATGAGCAGTTCTTC,CASSVGIAGMNEQFF
TRBJ1-4,TRBV18,.,13,.,TGTGCCAGCTCACCTAGGGCTAATGAAAAACTGTTTTTT,CASSPRANEKLFF
TRBJ2-5,TRBV19,TRBD1,15,.,TGTGCCAGTAGTCTGGGACAGGGGAGGCAAGAGACCCAGTACTTC,CASSLGQGRQETQYF
TRBJ1-1,TRBV19,TRBD1,15,.,TGTGCCAGTAGTACAGGGGGCGCGTCCAACACTGAAGCTTTCTTT,CASSTGGASNTEAFF
TRBJ2-2,TRBV5-4,.,12,.,TGTGCCAGCAGCTACTTAACCGGGGAGCTGTTTTTT,CASSYLTGELFF
TRBJ1-4,TRBV29-1,TRBD1,13,.,TGCAGCGCCTTAGGACAGGGCTATGAAAAACTGTTTTTT,CSALGQGYEKLFF
TRBJ2-1,TRBV15,.,16,.,TGTGCCACCAGCAGATCCGGGACCGGGTCCTACAATGAGCAGTTCTTC,CATSRSGTGSYNEQFF
TRBJ2-5,TRBV7-9,.,15,medium-sized,TGTGCCAGCAGCCCGCCCCCTCGGATGGGGGAGACCCAGTACTTC,CASSPPPRMGETQYF
TRBJ1-3,TRBV30,.,12,.,TGTGCCTGGAGGGGGGGTGGAAACACCATATATTTT,CAWRGGGNTIYF
TRBJ2-5,TRBV5-4,.,14,.,TGTGCCAGCAGCTTGGACTATTACCAAGAGACCCAGTACTTC,CASSLDYYQETQYF
TRBJ1-2,TRBV6-4,.,13,once,TGTGCCAGCAGTGCACAGGGTAACTATGGCTACACCTTC,CASSAQGNYGYTF
TRBJ1-1,TRBV11-2,.,15,.,TGTGCCAGCAGCTTAGATTACGCGGGAAACACTGAAGCTTTCTTT,CASSLDYAGNTEAFF
TRBJ1-1,TRBV4-3,.,17,.,TGCGCCAGCAGCCAAGGTGGGCTTGGTGGGAGAAAGACTGAAGCTTTCTTT,CASSQGGLGGRKTEAFF
TRBJ2-2,TRBV9,.,16,.,TGTGCCAGCAGCGCCAGCTGGGGCCCGAACACCGGGGAGCTGTTTTTT,CASSASWGPNTGELFF
TRBJ2-6,TRBV19,.,14,.,TGTGCCAGTAGTCCCCAAGCCCGTAACAACGTCCTGACTTTC,CASSPQARNNVLTF
TRBJ2-3,TRBV13,.,15,.,TGTGCCAGCAGCTCCCGCCGAGGGAACACAGATACGCAGTATTTT,CASSSRRGNTDTQYF
TRBJ1-6,TRBV6-6,TRBD1,14,.,TGTGCCAGCAGATCCACAGGGGGAAGTTCACCCCTCCACTTT,CASRSTGGSSPLHF
TRBJ2-5,TRBV9,TRBD2,14,.,TGTGCCAGCAGCCGCGGGACTAGCCGAGAGACCCAGTACTTC,CASSRGTSRETQYF
TRBJ1-4,TRBV4-1,TRBD1,15,.,TGCGCCAGCAGACCCCCGGGACAGGAAGATGAAAAACTGTTTTTT,CASRPPGQEDEKLFF
TRBJ2-2,TRBV7-2,.,16,.,TGTGCCAGCAGCTTCCCAGGACAGTTGAACACCGGGGAGCTGTTTTTT,CASSFPGQLNTGELFF
TRBJ1-2,TRBV19,.,15,.,TGTGCCAGTAGTCCAGCGCAAGACAGTATTAATGGCTACACCTTC,CASSPAQDSINGYTF
TRBJ2-1,TRBV11-2,.,11,.,TGTGCCAGCAGCCCCGACTATGAGCAGTTCTTC,CASSPDYEQFF
TRBJ1-1,TRBV29-1,.,13,.,TGCAGCGTCCGAACCGGACTCCTCACTGAAGCTTTCTTT,CSVRTGLLTEAFF
TRBJ1-1,TRBV6-5,.,14,.,TGTGCCAGCAGTCCCGAGGGGGGGTACACTGAAGCTTTCTTT,CASSPEGGYTEAFF
TRBJ1-1,TRBV10-1,.,14,.,TGCGCCAGCAGTGAGGGGACGGGACGGGCTGAAGCTTTCTTT,CASSEGTGRAEAFF
TRBJ2-4,TRBV19,TRBD2,16,.,TGTGCCAGTAGTATCCCCGAGACTAGCGGAAAAAACATTCAGTACTTC,CASSIPETSGKNIQYF
TRBJ2-6,TRBV28,.,15,.,TGTGCCAGCAGCACCTTAGAATCTGGGGCCAACGTCCTGACTTTC,CASSTLESGANVLTF
TRBJ1-2,TRBV6-1,.,13,.,TGTGCCAGCACCGGACAGCCTAACTATGGCTACACCTTC,CASTGQPNYGYTF
TRBJ1-6,TRBV7-8,TRBD1,19,.,TGTGCCAGCAGCCGATACAGGGGCTTCCGACTTCGATCCGATTCACCCCTCCACTTT,CASSRYRGFRLRSDSPLHF